This T cell receptor beta chain was sequenced during a study of molecular identifiers for immune sequencing clone quantification. Study-wide findings and caveats: Clones exceeding 20 RNA copies carried over 99% of effector molecules but under 1% of naive-cell molecules.

Bulk TCR library preparation followed previously described methods with listed TCR primers. TCRdb reprocessed the PCR reads via MiXCR and lists one record per CDR3 protein. In the table there are fewer than 350,000 distinct CDR3 sequences, roughly 23% of which are singletons. Naive CD8 libraries were made from roughly 20,000 to 1,000,000 sorted cells, and they used 10%, 30% or 50% RNA. Using a CD8+CD4-CCR7+CD45RA+ phenotype, naive CD8 T cells were sorted. V was cut by 5 bases and J by 8 bases, with 12 bases left in between. This CDR3 has 12 residues. Germline V gene data show CDR1 as PRHDT and CDR2 as FYEKMQ (reference sequence). To note about this clonotype: Its antigen is not identified.

The gene calls are TRBV13 and TRBJ1-1; TRBD1 is a possible D gene (5 bases). Sequencing was carried out using naive CD8+ T cells from blood, with Jurkat cell RNA spiked in. Subset specified: FACS-sorted CD8+CD4-CCR7+CD45RA+ naive T cells. This sequence originates from a human donor in good health. Some libraries in this study had Jurkat cell RNA spiked in. CDR3 in amino acids: CASSPSGLEAFF. The CDR3, as DNA: TGTGCCAGCAGCCCATCGGGGCTCGAAGCTTTCTTT.